One and the same sample provided the 20 T cell receptor beta chains below, sequenced in a study of regulatory T cells in long-lasting Graves disease. As for time point: newly diagnosed GD, antithyroid drugs for less than 3 months. PBMC RNA was the source of the TCR library. To make TCR beta libraries, researchers used iRepertoire HTBI primers and Arm-PCR of CDR3 regions. TCRdb recomputed calls from the multiplex PCR reads with MiXCR, one row per CDR3 protein. The sample includes under 300,000 distinct CDR3 sequences, around 20% of them seen just once. Sequencing was performed on peripheral blood mononuclear cells (PBMCs), taken at new diagnosis, from a patient treated with antithyroid drugs. The receptor source for this set is a female donor with Graves disease.

In its sample, this clonotype was seen many times. The V gene is TRBV12-3 or TRBV12-4, the J gene TRBJ2-3; 8 positions match TRBD2. This CDR3 region has 15 residues. J gave up 6 bases and V 5 bases, and 10 bases lay outside the gene matches. In DNA form, the CDR3 reads TGTGCCAGCAGTCTAAGGGGACTAGTGGCCGATACGCAGTATTTT. It specifies CASSLRGLVADTQYF.

The chain recombines TRBV15 with TRBJ1-4; D is ambiguous. Looked up from germline, CDR1 is LNHNV and CDR2 is YYDKDF (reference sequence). The CDR3 length is 15 residues. Trimming stripped 2 bases from V and 8 bases from J, with 15 bases between. Here the CDR3 DNA reads TGTGCCACCAGCAGAAGGTCCCGGTTGGGGGAAAAACTGTTTTTT. Translated: CATSRRSRLGEKLFF.

This clonotype has ten or more counts. This chain uses TRBV9 with TRBJ2-1; D remains unclear. Germline V gene sequence: CDR1 SGDLS, CDR2 YYNGEE. This CDR3 is built from 13 residues. Trimming removed 2 bases at V and 9 bases at J, with 12 bases between. This CDR3 is CASSVDLTGEQFF. CDR3 coding DNA: TGTGCCAGCAGCGTTGATCTTACCGGTGAGCAGTTCTTC.

A remark on this clonotype: Given a far larger clone just one base away, this is likely a sequencing read error. Likely a read error: the CDR3 ends without its conserved phenylalanine or tryptophan. The chain has TRBV5-1 and TRBJ1-2, with D tentatively TRBD1 (5 bases). Germline values: CDR1 SGHRS, CDR2 YFSETQ. The length of the CDR3 is 14 residues. The CDR3 region is CASSFSGASYGYTS. In nucleotides, the CDR3 is TGTGCCAGCAGCTTTTCCGGGGCGAGCTATGGCTACACCTCC.

This clonotype was observed many times. The gene calls are TRBV20-1 and TRBJ2-5; 9 nucleotides align to TRBD2. The CDR3 is 16 residues long. Germline CDR1 is DFQATT and CDR2 is SNEGSKA (reference sequence). Germline trimming cut 2 bases from V and 3 bases from J; bases unmatched to any gene: 10. This chain's CDR3 is CSARWRRGGVKETQYF. The CDR3 coding sequence is TGCAGTGCTAGATGGAGGCGGGGGGGCGTTAAAGAGACCCAGTACTTC.

Ten or more counts support this clonotype. This chain joins TRBV7-2 and TRBJ2-3; 8 positions agree with TRBD1. The CDR3 has 16 amino acids. Germline CDR1 is SGHTA and CDR2 is FQGNSA. The V segment lost 2 bases and the J segment 0 bases; nucleotides outside the gene matches: 4. CDR3 DNA sequence: TGTGCCAGCAGCTTAAGGACAGGGCGTAGCACAGATACGCAGTATTTT. This sequence encodes CASSLRTGRSTDTQYF. Variable domain in full (rest from reference TRBV7-2 and TRBJ2-3): GAGVSQSPSNKVTEKGKDVELRCDPISGHTALYWYRQSLGQGLEFLIYFQGNSAPDKSGLPSDRFSAERTGGSVSTLTIQRTQQEDSAVYLCASSLRTGRSTDTQYFGPGTRLTVL.

V and J are TRBV19 and TRBJ1-5, with unresolved D. The CDR3 is made up of 15 amino acids. The V gene's germline CDR1 is LNHDA and CDR2 SQIVND (reference sequence). V dropped 3 bases and J dropped 3 bases, with 12 bases sitting between them. CDR3 protein: CASSIGRKPNQPQHF. CDR3 in DNA: TGTGCCAGTAGTATCGGCAGGAAACCCAATCAGCCCCAGCATTTT.

At least ten counts were recorded for this clonotype. This chain links TRBV28 with TRBJ1-2; TRBD1 aligns across 7 bases. The germline V gene encodes CDR1 MDHEN and CDR2 SYDVKM. This CDR3 is 15 amino acids long. V trimming: 11 bases; J trimming: 5 bases; junction bases outside the gene matches: 17. As DNA, the CDR3 is TGTGCCTCCAGACCCCCCGACAGGGTCTTATATGGCTACACCTTC. It is translated as CASRPPDRVLYGYTF.

The chain has TRBV7-2 and TRBJ2-3, with 14 bases aligning to TRBD2. The V gene end was trimmed by 6 bases and the J gene end by 6 bases; junction bases not matched to a gene: 5. CDR3 length: 15 residues. Germline values: CDR1 SGHTA, CDR2 FQGNSA. DNA for the CDR3: TGTGCCAGCAGATCCGGGACTAGCGGGAGTGATACGCAGTATTTT. It is translated as CASRSGTSGSDTQYF.

This clonotype appeared many times. The V call is TRBV2, the J call TRBJ1-2; weak D call: TRBD1 (5 bases). Germline CDR1 and CDR2: SNHLY and FYNNEI. Trimming took 6 bases from V and 0 from J, leaving 11 bases between them. The CDR3 is 14 amino acids. CDR3 protein: CASRGEKSNYGYTF. CDR3 coding DNA: TGTGCCAGCAGGGGGGAAAAGTCTAACTATGGCTACACCTTC.

CDR3 residues: CASSQAVPSYEQYF. CDR3 in DNA: TGCGCCAGCAGCCAAGCGGTCCCTTCCTACGAGCAGTACTTC. The chain employs TRBV4-1 and TRBJ2-7; no firm D call. V lost 1 base to trimming and J lost 1 base, with 8 bases between them. The CDR3 spans 14 residues. Germline V gene data show CDR1 as MGHRA and CDR2 as YSYEKL.

Notes on this clonotype: This likely reflects a read error, since a far larger clone is one base away. This sequence joins TRBV6-5 and TRBJ1-1; possible D gene TRBD1, 6 bases. This CDR3 region has 15 residues. Germline V gene data show CDR1 as MNHEY and CDR2 as SVGAGI. The CDR3 reads CASSLSPTGITEALF. The CDR3 bases are TGTGCCAGCAGTTTATCACCTACAGGGATCACTGAAGCTCTCTTT.

This clonotype has ten or more counts. The chain carries TRBV2 and TRBJ1-2; 7 bases agree with TRBD1. The germline V gene encodes CDR1 SNHLY and CDR2 FYNNEI. The trim removed 8 bases at V and 4 bases at J, leaving 1 base unmatched. CDR3 length: 11 residues. In nucleotides, the CDR3 is TGTGCCAGCGGGACAGCCTATGGCTACACCTTC. Protein: CASGTAYGYTF.

This clonotype appeared many times. V and J are TRBV18 and TRBJ2-1; D might be TRBD2 (6 bases). Germline CDR1 and CDR2: KGHSH and LQKENI. V was pared by 1 base and J by 4 bases, with 11 bases between. CDR3 size: 15 residues. The CDR3 DNA reads TGTGCCAGCTCACCACAGTCTAGCGCTTACAATGAGCAGTTCTTC. Its translation: CASSPQSSAYNEQFF.

The chain is built from TRBV12-3 or TRBV12-4 and TRBJ1-5; the D is unclear. This CDR3 is built from 15 residues. Trimming pared 4 bases from V and 1 base from J, leaving 11 bases between. The CDR3 DNA sequence: TGTGCCAGCAGTTCACACATTGGAAGCAATCAGCCCCAGCATTTT. Its translation is CASSSHIGSNQPQHF.

Regarding this clonotype: This is likely an artifact of a read error, given a far larger clone one base away. The chain uses TRBV7-8 and TRBJ2-3; D unresolved. The germline gives CDR1 SGHVS, CDR2 FQNEAQ. The CDR3 loop spans 12 amino acids. This CDR3 reads CAGSLEPDTQYF. CDR3 nucleotides: TGTGCCGGCAGCTTAGAGCCAGATACGCAGTATTTT.

Comments on this clonotype: This probably arose from a read error, given a far larger clone one base away. The chain uses TRBV7-2 and TRBJ1-3; tentatively, D is TRBD1 (5 bases). The CDR3 is made up of 13 amino acids. Germline V gene lookup returns CDR1 SGHTA and CDR2 FQGNSA. Trimming took off 3 bases at V and 2 bases at J, with 5 bases between the two ends. Here the CDR3 reads CASSLGPGNTIYF. CDR3 DNA: TGTGCCAGCAGCTTGGGACCTGGAAACACCATATATTTT.

This clonotype was picked up many times. CDR3 sequence reads: CASSYSGSGQPQHF. DNA of the CDR3: TGTGCCAGCAGTTATTCGGGTTCTGGCCAGCCCCAGCATTTT. This chain links TRBV6-9 with TRBJ1-5; D remains ambiguous. With 0 bases removed from V and 7 bases from J, the gap between germline ends came to 10 bases. The CDR3 has 14 amino acids. Germline V CDR1 and CDR2: MNHGY, SVAAGI.

In this sample, this clonotype turned up many times. In DNA form, the CDR3 reads TGTGCCAGCAGCCAAGAAGGGGATGAGCAGTTCTTC. Its translation is CASSQEGDEQFF. The genes are TRBV7-6 and TRBJ2-1; TRBD1 is a possible D gene (5 bases). The ends were cut back, 5 bases at V and 8 bases at J, with 10 bases in the middle. The CDR3 is made up of 12 amino acids. Germline V CDR1 and CDR2: SGHVS, FNYEAQ.

This clonotype has a count of ten or more. The chain couples TRBV7-3 to TRBJ2-1, with TRBD1 matching 10 bases. V lost 3 bases, J lost 3 bases, and 5 bases stayed unmatched. The CDR3 is 16 amino acids. Germline CDR1 reads SGHTA; CDR2 reads FQGTGA. Here the CDR3 DNA reads TGTGCCAGCAGCTTCTCGGGACAGGGGAACTACAATGAGCAGTTCTTC. This translates into CASSFSGQGNYNEQFF.